The rows below give T cell receptor beta chains drawn from one sample of a study of cytomegalovirus exposure and HLA in healthy donors. Data came from immunoSEQ multiplex PCR; TCRdb stores just in-frame clones and leaves some out. This table has fewer than 350,000 clones, roughly 88% appearing once. Material for sequencing was PBMCs. The receptors were gathered from a woman aged 18 to 35 in good health and CMV-seronegative. CDR3s include the opening cysteine and the closing phenylalanine or tryptophan. Fields, in order: V gene, CDR3 protein.

TRBV4-3 CASSQEGQGYEKLFF
TRBV2 CASSGTLYEQYF
TRBV27 CASSLKRGEAFF
TRBV23-1 CASSQSSAALCFLGSYGYTF
TRBV28 CASSLIPGTYGYTF
TRBV28 CASSGPREGTQYF
TRBV28 CASSFGDSYEQYF
TRBV15 CATSRERQSNYGYTF
TRBV7-2 CASSPRGYSNQPQHF
TRBV6-6 CASSYSGTSDGETQYF
TRBV4-1 CASSQAAGVQDTQYF
TRBV4-1 CASSQETLAGITDTQYF
TRBV6-1 CASRSYSNQPQHF
TRBV18 CASSLSSPGGRIEAFF
TRBV18 CASSPQESEKLFF
TRBV28 CASIAGGRAAEQYF
TRBV11-2 CASSFVRGRGKNTEAFF
TRBV10-1 CASSAGTALNTEAFF
TRBV27 CASRRASGSFYEQYF
TRBV19 CASSISVVGLIDIYEQYF
TRBV14 CASSLLLGPQHF
TRBV4-1 CASSQGRGTDTQYF
TRBV28 CASSSGTGSQPQHF
TRBV7-9 CASSLSLAGGETQYF
TRBV28 CASTEQVLNEQFF
TRBV7-9 CASSVSYEQYF
TRBV28 CATKTREGGFQYEQFF
TRBV23-1 CASSERGLTSTDTQYF
TRBV18 CASSPGRGLNYGYTF
TRBV30 CAWSGGGPNEKLFF
TRBV19 CASSSTPIGAGELFF
TRBV5-1 CASTLGGLGATEAFF
TRBV9 CASSPTLTHTYEQFF
TRBV19 CASSATGGLGNEQFF
TRBV28 CASSPGTGFFYNSPLHF
TRBV25-1 CASSAPGQGLFEQYF
TRBV27 CASSAGTPTTYEQYF
TRBV6-5 CASSQRQGGIYEQYF
TRBV4-1 CASSQDLGDLKETQYF
TRBV11-2 CASSLGRSESDTQYF
TRBV7-9 CASSPTLGGYGYTF
TRBV5-1 CASSPETQGAGGANVLTF
TRBV19 CASIQPGGIQYF
TRBV6-4 CASSDRDNNEQFF
TRBV29-1 CSVEGWDRKKNTEAFF
TRBV18 CASSPPKSGQTEQYF
TRBV27 CASSSPTSGRDNEQFF